This TCR beta chain is drawn from a study of shared clonotypes between healthy human individuals (dated by TCRdb to 2020 to 2021). About the full investigation: The cohort included three men and a couple of women between 18 and 49 years of age. For each donor, three plates each were used for CD4 naive and CD4 memory, two plates were used for CD8 naive, and one plate was used for CD8 memory. Blood TCR repertoires of a handful of healthy adults were deeply sequenced to estimate repertoire size and the extent of clonotype sharing between individuals. To increase sequencing depth and limit assay-specific biases, different laboratories used diverse techniques to prepare libraries and sequence TCR repertoires. Between about 0.94 and 8.9 billion PBMCs per donor were obtained by leukapheresis. Here is what the overall study found, with its caveats: Rarefaction of sorted-subset datasets indicated incomplete sequencing despite the large sequencing depth. The small number of donors limited the genetic and exposure-history diversity represented. Sampling was restricted to blood, and TCR repertoires in tissues likely differ from the TCR repertoires found in blood. Pairwise subsampling led to the expectation that sequencing depth would affect the degree of clonotype sharing among donors. Across four donors, approximately 4.6% of naive CD4, approximately 4% of naive CD8, around 2.1% of memory CD4, and roughly 0.41% of memory CD8 clonotypes were shared. Compared with non-shared clonotypes, the clonotypes found in all four sorted-subset donors had higher generation probabilities. Naive subsets generally had larger estimated clonotype richness than memory subsets.

Using the deep immunoSEQ assay, multiplex PCR amplified TCR CDR3 regions from genomic DNA. For each cell subset, the extracted genomic DNA was distributed evenly across all wells of several immunoSEQ 96-well plates, and each plate served as one replicate. For sorted subsets, each replicate PCR was loaded with about 0.2 ug genomic DNA, equivalent to some 27,000 T cell genomes. The purified libraries were quantified using a Qubit 3.0 fluorometer, sized with a Bioanalyzer 2100, and then quantified again using the KAPA Library Quantification kit. Each immunoSEQ 96-well plate was sequenced on its own single-read 150-cycle Illumina NextSeq 550 flow cell. Per the authors' processing: The immunoSEQ output contained only junctional sequences without quality scores, so filtering could not match that applied to full-length reads. Sequences were annotated with PyIR, a Python wrapper for IgBLAST v1.9, using IMGT germline references to assign V/J genes and CDR3. Reads with weak V/J assignments (E-value above 1e-6), missing CDR3, stop codons, out-of-frame junctions, or ambiguous translated residues were removed. V3J clonotypes were defined by identical inferred V gene, J gene, and CDR3 amino acid sequence. To compute the percentage overlap between repertoires, the number of shared unique clonotypes was divided by the size of the smaller repertoire. Repertoire richness was assessed with RTK rarefaction, the Chao1 estimator, and Recon v2.1 estimates of unobserved clonotypes. Generation probabilities for all TCRbeta clonotypes obtained by the gDNA method from a handful of donors were computed using OLGA. Sourced from immuneACCESS, this table was stored by TCRdb with only in-frame sequences that have V and J called. A share of the clones is absent; for the studies checked, an unresolved V gene accounts for under half, and the remainder has no known explanation. V and J calls and clone size are given by that table; D and trimming were obtained from the DNA. A total of about a million clones appear in this sample, about 75% of them only once. Less than 1.5% of the sample is held by the ten biggest clonotypes.

On this clone itself: This clone's antigen is unknown. No clone much larger than this one lies a single base away; base qualities are absent. The identical CDR3 is also encoded by other nucleotide sequences in the sample.

Healthy HIV-negative adults with no recently reported acute infections or vaccinations were included as donors. Every donor was a Caucasian adult residing in Nashville, Tennessee, USA. CD4+ T cells were enriched by magnetic negative selection, after which naive cells were positively selected on CD45RA and the negative fraction was taken as the memory subset. Blood was obtained by leukapheresis, after which PBMCs were separated by Ficoll-Histopaque density gradient centrifugation and cryopreserved in liquid nitrogen vapor phase. Purity and quantity of every magnetically sorted T cell population were checked by analytical flow cytometry. Genomic DNA was isolated from every sorted fraction and measured by UV absorbance on a Nanodrop 2000c. The CDR3 starts with the cysteine, ends with the phenylalanine, and has 11 residues. The entry retains the CDR3 DNA only, 33 bases that are in frame from base 1. Trimming at the junction amounts to 6 bases on V and 3 bases on J, and the germline ends lie 4 bases apart. CDR1 and CDR2, looked up from the germline V gene, are MDHEN and SYDVKM.

The TCR sequence derives from a man aged 18 to 29 in good health. The specimen sequenced was memory CD4+ T cells sorted from blood. This specimen's cell subset or site label, per the study, means: CD45RA-negative fraction. This sequence uses TRBV28 and TRBJ2-3; no D gene is confidently identified. The sequenced DNA: TGTGCCAGCAGCGTAACAGATACGCAGTATTTT. Its protein product is CASSVTDTQYF.